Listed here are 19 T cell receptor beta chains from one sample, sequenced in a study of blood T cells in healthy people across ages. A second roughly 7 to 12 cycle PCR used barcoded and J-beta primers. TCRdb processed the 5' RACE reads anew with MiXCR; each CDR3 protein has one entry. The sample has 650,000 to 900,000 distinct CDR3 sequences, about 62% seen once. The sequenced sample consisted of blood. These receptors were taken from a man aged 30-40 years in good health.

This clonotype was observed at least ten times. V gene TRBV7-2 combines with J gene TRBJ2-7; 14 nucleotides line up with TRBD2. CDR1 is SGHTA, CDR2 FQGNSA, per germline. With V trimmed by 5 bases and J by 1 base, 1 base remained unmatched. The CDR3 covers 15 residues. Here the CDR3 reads CASSRTSGGSYEQYF. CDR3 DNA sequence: TGTGCCAGCAGCCGGACTAGCGGGGGGTCCTACGAGCAGTACTTC.

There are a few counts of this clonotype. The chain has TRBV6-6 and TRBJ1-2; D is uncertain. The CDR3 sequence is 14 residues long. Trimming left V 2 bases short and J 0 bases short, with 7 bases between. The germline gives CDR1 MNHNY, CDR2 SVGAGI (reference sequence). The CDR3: CASSYIPSNYGYTF. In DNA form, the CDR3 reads TGTGCCAGCAGTTACATCCCCTCTAACTATGGCTACACCTTC.

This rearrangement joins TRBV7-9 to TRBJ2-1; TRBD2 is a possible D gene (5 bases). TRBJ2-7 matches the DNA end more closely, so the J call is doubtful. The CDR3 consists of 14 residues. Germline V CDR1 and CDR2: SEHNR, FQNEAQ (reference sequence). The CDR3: CASSLDGDAREQYF. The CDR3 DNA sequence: TGTGCCAGCAGCTTAGACGGGGATGCACGAGAGCAGTACTTC.

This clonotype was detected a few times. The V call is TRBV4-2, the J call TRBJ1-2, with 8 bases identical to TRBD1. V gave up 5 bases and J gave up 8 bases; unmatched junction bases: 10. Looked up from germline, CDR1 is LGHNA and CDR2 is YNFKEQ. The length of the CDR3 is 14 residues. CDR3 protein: CASSSTDRARGYTF. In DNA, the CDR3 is TGTGCCAGCAGCAGTACGGACAGGGCGAGAGGCTACACCTTC.

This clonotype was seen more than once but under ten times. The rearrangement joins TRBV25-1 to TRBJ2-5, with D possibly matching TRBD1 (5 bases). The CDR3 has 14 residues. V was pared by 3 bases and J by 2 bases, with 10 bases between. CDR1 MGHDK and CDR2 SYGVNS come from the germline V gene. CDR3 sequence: CASSDRTFQETQYF. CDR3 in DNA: TGTGCCAGCAGTGACCGGACATTTCAAGAGACCCAGTACTTC.

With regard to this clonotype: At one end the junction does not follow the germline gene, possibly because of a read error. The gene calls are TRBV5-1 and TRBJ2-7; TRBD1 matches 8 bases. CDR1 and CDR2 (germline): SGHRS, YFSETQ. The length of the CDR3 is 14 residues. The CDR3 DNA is TGCGCCTGCAGGTCCCGGACAGGGCAGGGCGAGCAGTACTTC. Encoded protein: CACRSRTGQGEQYF.

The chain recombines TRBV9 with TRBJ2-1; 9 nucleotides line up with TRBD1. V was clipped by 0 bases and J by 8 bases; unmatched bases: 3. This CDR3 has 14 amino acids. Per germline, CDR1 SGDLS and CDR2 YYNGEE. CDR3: CASSVGDRVDEQFF. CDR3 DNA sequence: TGTGCCAGCAGCGTAGGGGACAGGGTAGATGAGCAGTTCTTC. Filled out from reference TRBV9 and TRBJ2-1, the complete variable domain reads DSGVTQTPKHLITATGQRVTLRCSPRSGDLSVYWYQQSLDQGLQFLIQYYNGEERAKGNILERFSAQQFPDLHSELNLSSLELGDSALYFCASSVGDRVDEQFFGPGTRLTVL.

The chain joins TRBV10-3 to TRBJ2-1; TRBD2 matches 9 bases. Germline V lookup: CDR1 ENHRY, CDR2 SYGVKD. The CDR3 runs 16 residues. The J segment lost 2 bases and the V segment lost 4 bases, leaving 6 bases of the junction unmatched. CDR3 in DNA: TGTGCCATCAGTGGACTAGCGGAATTCCCCTACAATGAGCAGTTCTTC. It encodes CAISGLAEFPYNEQFF.

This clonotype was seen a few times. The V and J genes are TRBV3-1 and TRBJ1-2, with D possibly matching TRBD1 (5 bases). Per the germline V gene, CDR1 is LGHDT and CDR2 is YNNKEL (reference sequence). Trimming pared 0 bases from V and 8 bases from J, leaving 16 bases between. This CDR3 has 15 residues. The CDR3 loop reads CASSQDWGTTYGYTF. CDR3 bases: TGTGCCAGCAGCCAAGATTGGGGGACGACATACGGCTACACCTTC.

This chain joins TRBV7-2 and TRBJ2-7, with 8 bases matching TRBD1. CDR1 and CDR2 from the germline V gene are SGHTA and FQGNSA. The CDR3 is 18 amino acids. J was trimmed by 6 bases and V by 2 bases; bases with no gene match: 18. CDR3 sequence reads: CASSLQGDVRTGNSEQYF. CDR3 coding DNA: TGTGCCAGCAGCTTACAAGGGGACGTAAGGACAGGGAATTCCGAGCAGTACTTC.

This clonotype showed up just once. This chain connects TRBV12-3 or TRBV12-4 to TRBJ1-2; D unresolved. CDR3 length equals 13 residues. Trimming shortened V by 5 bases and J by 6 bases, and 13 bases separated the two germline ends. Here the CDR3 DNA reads TGTGCCAGCAGTACCGCGACTGTTGATGGCTACACCTTC. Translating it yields CASSTATVDGYTF.

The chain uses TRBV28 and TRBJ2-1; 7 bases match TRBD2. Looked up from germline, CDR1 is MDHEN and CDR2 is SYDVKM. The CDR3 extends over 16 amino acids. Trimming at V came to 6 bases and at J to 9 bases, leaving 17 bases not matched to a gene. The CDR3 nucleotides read TGTGCCAGCAGACCCGGAGGGGACTACCTTGGGGTTGAGCAGTTCTTC. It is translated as CASRPGGDYLGVEQFF.

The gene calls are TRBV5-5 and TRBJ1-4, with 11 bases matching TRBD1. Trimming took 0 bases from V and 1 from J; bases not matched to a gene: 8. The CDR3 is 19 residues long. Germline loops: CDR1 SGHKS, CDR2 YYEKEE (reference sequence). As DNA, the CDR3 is TGTGCCAGCAGCTTGGAGCTCCGGACAGGGGGCCGAACTAATGAAAAACTGTTTTTT. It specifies CASSLELRTGGRTNEKLFF.

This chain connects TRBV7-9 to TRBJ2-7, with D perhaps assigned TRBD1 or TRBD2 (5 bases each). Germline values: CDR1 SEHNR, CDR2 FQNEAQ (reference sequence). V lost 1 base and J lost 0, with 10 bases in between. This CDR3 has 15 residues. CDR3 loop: CASSLGVGTSYEQYF. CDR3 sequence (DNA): TGTGCCAGCAGCTTAGGGGTCGGGACCTCCTACGAGCAGTACTTC.

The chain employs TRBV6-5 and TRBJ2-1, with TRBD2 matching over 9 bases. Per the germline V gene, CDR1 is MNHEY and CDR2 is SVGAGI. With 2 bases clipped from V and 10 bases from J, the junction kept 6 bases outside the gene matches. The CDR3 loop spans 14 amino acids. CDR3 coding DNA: TGTGCCAGCAGTTACGGCGGGGGGGCCGTAGAGCAGTTCTTC. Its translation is CASSYGGGAVEQFF.

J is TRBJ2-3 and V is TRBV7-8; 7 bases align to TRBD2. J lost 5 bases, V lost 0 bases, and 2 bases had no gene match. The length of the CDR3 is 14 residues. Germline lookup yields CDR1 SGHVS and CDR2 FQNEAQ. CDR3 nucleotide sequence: TGTGCCAGCAGCTTAGCACGGGAGGTAGATACGCAGTATTTT. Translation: CASSLAREVDTQYF. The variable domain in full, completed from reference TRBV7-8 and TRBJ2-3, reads GAGVSQSPRYKVAKRGQDVALRCDPISGHVSLFWYQQALGQGPEFLTYFQNEAQLDKSGLPSDRFFAERPEGSVSTLKIQRTQQEDSAVYLCASSLAREVDTQYFGPGTRLTVL.

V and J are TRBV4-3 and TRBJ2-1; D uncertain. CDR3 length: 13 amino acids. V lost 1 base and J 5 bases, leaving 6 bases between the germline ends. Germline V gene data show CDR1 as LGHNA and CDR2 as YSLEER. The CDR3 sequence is CASSQGAHNEQFF. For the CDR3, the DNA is TGCGCCAGCAGCCAAGGGGCCCACAATGAGCAGTTCTTC.

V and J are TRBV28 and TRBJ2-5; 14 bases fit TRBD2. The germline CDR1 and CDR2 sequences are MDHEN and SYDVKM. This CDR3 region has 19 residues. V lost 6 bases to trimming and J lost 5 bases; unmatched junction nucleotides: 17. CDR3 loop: CASSRTTSGGAGFRETQYF. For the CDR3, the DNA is TGTGCCAGCAGCCGAACGACTAGCGGGGGGGCCGGTTTTAGGGAGACCCAGTACTTC.

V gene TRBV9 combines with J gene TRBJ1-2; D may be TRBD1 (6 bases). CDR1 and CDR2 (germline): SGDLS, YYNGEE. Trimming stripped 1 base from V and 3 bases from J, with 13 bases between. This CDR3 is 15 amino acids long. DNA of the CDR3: TGTGCCAGCAGCGTAAATAAGGGGGGGGACTATGGCTACACCTTC. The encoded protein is CASSVNKGGDYGYTF.